What follows is one T cell receptor (beta chain) and its context. What it binds is unknown. The table came from immunoSEQ multiplex PCR; TCRdb's copy has only in-frame clones and leaves some out. The repertoire holds roughly 2.6 million clones, with just over 90% as singletons. This record comes from a study of shared clonotypes between healthy human individuals. Points from the study as a whole: Clonotype sharing across a few donors was observed for about 4.8% of naive CD4 clonotypes.

The length of the CDR3 is 16 residues. Trimming took 0 bases from V and 2 from J; bases not matched to a gene: 8. The V gene's germline CDR1 is SGDLS and CDR2 YYNGEE. The sequencing sample was made of naive CD4+ T cells sorted from blood. Subset here: CD45RA+ positively selected. The clonotype originates from a man aged 18 to 30 in good health. This chain joins TRBV9 and TRBJ2-7; 7 bases align to TRBD1. The CDR3 loop is CASSVGGTASPYEQYF. In DNA form, the CDR3 reads TGTGCCAGCAGCGTAGGAGGGACAGCCTCCCCCTACGAGCAGTACTTC.